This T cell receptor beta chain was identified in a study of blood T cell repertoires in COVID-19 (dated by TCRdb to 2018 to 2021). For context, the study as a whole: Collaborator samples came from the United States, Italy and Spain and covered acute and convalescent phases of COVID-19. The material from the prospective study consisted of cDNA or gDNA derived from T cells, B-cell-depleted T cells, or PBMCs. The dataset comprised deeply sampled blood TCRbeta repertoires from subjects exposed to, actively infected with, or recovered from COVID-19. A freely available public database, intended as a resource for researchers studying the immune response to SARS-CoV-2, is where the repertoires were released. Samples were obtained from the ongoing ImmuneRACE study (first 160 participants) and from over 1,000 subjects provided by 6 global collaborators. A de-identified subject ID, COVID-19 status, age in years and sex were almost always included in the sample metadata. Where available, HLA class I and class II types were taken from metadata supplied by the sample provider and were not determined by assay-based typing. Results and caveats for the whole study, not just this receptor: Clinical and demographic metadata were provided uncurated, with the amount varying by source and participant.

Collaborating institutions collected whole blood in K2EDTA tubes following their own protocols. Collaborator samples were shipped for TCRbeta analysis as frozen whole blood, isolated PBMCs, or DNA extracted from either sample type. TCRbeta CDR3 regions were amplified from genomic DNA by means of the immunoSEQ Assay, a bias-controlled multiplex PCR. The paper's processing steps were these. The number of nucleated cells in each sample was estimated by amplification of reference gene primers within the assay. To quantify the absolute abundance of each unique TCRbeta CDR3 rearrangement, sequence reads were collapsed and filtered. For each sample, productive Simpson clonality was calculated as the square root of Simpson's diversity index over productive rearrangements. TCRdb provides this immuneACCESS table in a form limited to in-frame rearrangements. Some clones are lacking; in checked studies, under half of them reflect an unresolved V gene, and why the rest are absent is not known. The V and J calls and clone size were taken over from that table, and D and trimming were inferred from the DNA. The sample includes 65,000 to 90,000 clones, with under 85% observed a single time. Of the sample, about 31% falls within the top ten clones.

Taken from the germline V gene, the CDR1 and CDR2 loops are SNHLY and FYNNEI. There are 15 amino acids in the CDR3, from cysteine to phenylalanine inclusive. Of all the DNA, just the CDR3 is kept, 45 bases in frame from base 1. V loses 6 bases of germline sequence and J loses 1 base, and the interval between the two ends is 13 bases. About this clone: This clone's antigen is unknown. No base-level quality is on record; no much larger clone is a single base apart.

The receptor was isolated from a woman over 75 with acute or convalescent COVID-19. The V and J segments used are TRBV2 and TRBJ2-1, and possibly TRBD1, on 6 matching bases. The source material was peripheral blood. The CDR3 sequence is CASRRGTSSYNEQFF. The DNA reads TGTGCCAGCAGGAGGGGGACGTCGTCCTACAATGAGCAGTTCTTC.